A single sample is the source of the 28 T cell receptor beta chains below, sequenced in a study of OX40 agonist ivuxolimab in advanced cancers. Sequencing was performed with immunoSEQ multiplex PCR; in TCRdb, only in-frame clones are kept and a portion is missing. Of about 41,000 clones listed, around four fifths are singletons. Sequencing used CD4+ or CD8+ T cells sorted from blood, obtained in a trial of the OX40 agonist ivuxolimab. These TCRs come from an adult with an advanced solid tumor such as melanoma, head and neck, liver or kidney cancer.

The chain uses TRBV5-1 and TRBJ2-2; D is unclear. The germline CDR1 and CDR2 sequences are SGHRS and YFSETQ. V was pared by 4 bases and J by 5 bases, with 15 bases between. The length of the CDR3 is 15 residues. CDR3 bases: TGCGCCAGCAGCACGGTAGCCTTAGGGACCGGGGAGCTGTTTTTT. Its protein is CASSTVALGTGELFF.

The V call is TRBV9, the J call TRBJ1-1; D is perhaps TRBD1 (6 bases). The germline V gene encodes CDR1 SGDLS and CDR2 YYNGEE. V lost 6 bases and J lost 5, with 23 bases in between. The CDR3 loop spans 16 amino acids. CDR3 coding DNA: TGTGCCAGCACCAAGACCCTACAGGGTTCCGGTACTGAAGCTTTCTTT. Protein product: CASTKTLQGSGTEAFF.

CDR3 region: CASTEARGLDGYTF. In DNA form, the CDR3 reads TGCGCCAGCACCGAAGCCAGGGGTTTGGATGGCTACACCTTC. V is TRBV5-1 and J is TRBJ1-2; maybe TRBD1 (6 bases). The CDR3 loop spans 14 amino acids. The V end lost 6 bases, the J end lost 6 bases, and 18 bases lay between the germline ends. The V gene's germline CDR1 is SGHRS and CDR2 YFSETQ.

V usage is TRBV19 and J usage is TRBJ1-4; no clear D gene. V lost 4 bases, J lost 4 bases, and 13 bases lay in between. Germline CDR1 and CDR2: LNHDA and SQIVND (reference sequence). The CDR3 extends over 15 amino acids. The CDR3 coding sequence is TGTGCCAGTAGTAAAACCCCTGGGAGTAATGAAAAACTGTTTTTT. It is translated as CASSKTPGSNEKLFF.

The chain combines TRBV19 with TRBJ1-4; D might be TRBD1 (6 bases). Germline V gene data show CDR1 as LNHDA and CDR2 as SQIVND (reference sequence). V was trimmed by 7 bases and J by 5 bases, leaving 14 bases between them. This CDR3 comprises 14 residues. The CDR3 loop is CASTRTANNEKLFF. Written as DNA, the CDR3 is TGTGCCAGTACCCGGACAGCCAACAATGAAAAACTGTTTTTT.

Only a few counts were recorded for this clone. This chain connects TRBV11-3 to TRBJ2-5, with D possibly being TRBD1 (5 bases). The V gene lost 1 base and the J gene lost 4 bases, with 13 bases spanning the gap. The germline gives CDR1 SGHNT, CDR2 YENEEA. The CDR3 is 15 residues long. The CDR3 coding sequence is TGTGCCAGCAGCTTAGGTGTAGGGGATACAGAGACCCAGTACTTC. It is translated as CASSLGVGDTETQYF. The full variable domain, in which reference TRBV11-3 and TRBJ2-5 provide the parts outside the CDR3, is EAGVVQSPRYKIIEKKQPVAFWCNPISGHNTLYWYLQNLGQGPELLIRYENEEAVDDSQLPKDRFSAERLKGVDSTLKIQPAELGDSAVYLCASSLGVGDTETQYFGPGTRLLVL.

The gene calls are TRBV30 and TRBJ1-1; the D gene is possibly TRBD1 (5 bases). V was cut by 5 bases and J by 4 bases, with 14 bases left in between. The CDR3 totals 13 residues. CDR1 is GTSNPN and CDR2 is SVGIG in the germline V gene (reference sequence). CDR3 loop: CAWEWGDVTEAFF. DNA for the CDR3: TGTGCCTGGGAGTGGGGGGATGTCACTGAAGCTTTCTTT.

The chain has TRBV7-2 and TRBJ1-4; 8 nucleotides line up with TRBD1. V shed 5 bases, J shed 7 bases, and the junction held 6 bases outside the gene matches. Germline V CDR1 and CDR2: SGHTA, FQGNSA. CDR3 length: 14 residues. The DNA for the CDR3 is TGTGCCAGCAGCGTCACAGGGGGGAGTGAAAAACTGTTTTTT. Protein product: CASSVTGGSEKLFF.

This chain links TRBV10-1 with TRBJ2-3; a possible D gene is TRBD2 (6 bases). CDR3 size: 13 residues. Germline V gene sequence: CDR1 WNHNN, CDR2 SYGVQD (reference sequence). The V end was cut by 8 bases, the J end by 0 bases, with 9 bases between. The CDR3 spells CASGAGSTDTQYF. The DNA of the CDR3 is TGCGCCAGCGGAGCGGGTAGCACAGATACGCAGTATTTT.

The V call is TRBV27, the J call TRBJ2-5; the D call may be TRBD1 or TRBD2 (6 bases each). The J call is uncertain, as TRBJ2-7 better fits the DNA end. CDR3 length: 16 amino acids. Germline V gives CDR1 MNHEY, CDR2 SMNVEV (reference sequence). The CDR3 nucleotides are TGTGCCAGCAGTTTCGTAGTTGGAATCGGGGGCCACGAGCAGTACTTC. Translation gives CASSFVVGIGGHEQYF.

CDR3 coding DNA: TGTGCCAGCAGTTACCTACAACGATACGAGCAGTACGTC. It is translated as CASSYLQRYEQYV. V gene TRBV6-5 combines with J gene TRBJ2-7; D ambiguous. The CDR3 loop spans 13 amino acids. The germline CDR1 and CDR2 sequences are MNHEY and SVGAGI. Trimming shortened V by 2 bases and J by 4 bases, and 9 bases separated the two germline ends.

The chain combines TRBV5-1 with TRBJ1-4; tentatively, D is TRBD1 (6 bases). V shed 0 bases and J shed 3 bases, with 9 bases lying between them. CDR1 is SGHRS, CDR2 YFSETQ, per germline. The CDR3 sequence is 15 residues long. The CDR3 protein is CASSLAGASNEKLFF. The CDR3 coding sequence is TGCGCCAGCAGCTTGGCGGGGGCTTCTAATGAAAAACTGTTTTTT.

The chain is built from TRBV6-6 and TRBJ2-2; 7 bases are shared with TRBD1. The CDR3 covers 14 residues. V lost 7 bases to trimming and J lost 6 bases; unmatched junction nucleotides: 8. Germline V gives CDR1 MNHNY, CDR2 SVGAGI (reference sequence). In nucleotides, the CDR3 is TGTGCCAGCAACCCGGGACAGAGCCCCGGGGAGCTGTTTTTT. Translated: CASNPGQSPGELFF.

The chain links TRBV2 to TRBJ2-2, with 10 bases identical to TRBD2. V shed 4 bases and J 7 bases; nucleotides not matched to a gene: 3. The CDR3 totals 14 residues. From germline, CDR1 is SNHLY and CDR2 FYNNEI. For the CDR3, the DNA is TGTGCCAGCAGTGTTCTAGCGGGAGACGGGGAGCTGTTTTTT. This gives the protein CASSVLAGDGELFF.

The chain couples TRBV9 to TRBJ2-1; 13 positions match TRBD2. V gave up 4 bases and J gave up 5 bases; unmatched junction bases: 21. The length of the CDR3 is 21 residues. CDR1 is SGDLS, CDR2 YYNGEE, per germline. CDR3 sequence: CASSLLPGTSGIGADDNEQFF. CDR3 DNA sequence: TGTGCCAGCAGCCTACTTCCCGGGACTAGCGGGATCGGGGCCGACGACAATGAGCAGTTCTTC.

The rearrangement joins TRBV5-1 to TRBJ1-1; a possible D gene is TRBD1 (6 bases). CDR1 is SGHRS, CDR2 YFSETQ, per germline. This CDR3 region has 16 residues. V was trimmed by 5 bases and J by 5 bases, leaving 22 bases between them. The CDR3 protein is CASRDSPRGGSTEAFF. In DNA form, the CDR3 reads TGCGCCAGCAGGGACAGCCCGCGTGGTGGTAGTACTGAAGCTTTCTTT.

The V call is TRBV29-1, the J call TRBJ2-3; 9 bases agree with TRBD1. This CDR3 contains 15 residues. V dropped 0 bases and J dropped 5; count of bases not matched to a gene: 6. Germline assignment: CDR1 SQVTM and CDR2 ANQGSEA. CDR3 in DNA: TGCAGCGTTGAAGATCTACAGGGGGCAAGAGATACGCAGTATTTT. It is translated as CSVEDLQGARDTQYF.

The V and J genes are TRBV5-1 and TRBJ2-2; 12 bases line up with TRBD2. Trimming removed 3 bases from V and 7 bases from J; junction bases left unmatched: 7. The CDR3 has 16 amino acids. Germline CDR1 and CDR2: SGHRS and YFSETQ. CDR3 protein: CASSSQLAGGIGELFF. The DNA of the CDR3 is TGCGCCAGCAGCTCCCAACTAGCGGGAGGTATCGGGGAGCTGTTTTTT. The whole variable domain, filled in from reference TRBV5-1 and TRBJ2-2, reads KAGVTQTPRYLIKTRGQQVTLSCSPISGHRSVSWYQQTPGQGLQFLFEYFSETQRNKGNFPGRFSGRQFSNSRSEMNVSTLELGDSALYLCASSSQLAGGIGELFFGEGSRLTVL.

The chain recombines TRBV7-3 with TRBJ2-3; TRBD1 might be the D (6 bases). Germline CDR1 SGHTA, CDR2 FQGTGA. This CDR3 comprises 14 residues. V dropped 5 bases and J dropped 3 bases, with 12 bases sitting between them. CDR3 in amino acids: CASSTRDKTDTQYF. The CDR3 nucleotides read TGTGCCAGCAGCACCCGGGACAAGACAGATACGCAGTATTTT. Full variable domain (outside the CDR3, taken from reference TRBV7-3 and TRBJ2-3): GAGVSQTPSNKVTEKGKYVELRCDPISGHTALYWYRQSLGQGPEFLIYFQGTGAADDSGLPNDRFFAVRPEGSVSTLKIQRTERGDSAVYLCASSTRDKTDTQYFGPGTRLTVL.

This sequence joins TRBV2 and TRBJ2-1; no reliable D call. The germline CDR1 and CDR2 sequences are SNHLY and FYNNEI. The CDR3 contains 14 residues. V was shortened by 7 bases and J by 6 bases, with 16 bases between the two germline ends. CDR3 sequence: CASTSNNRLNEQFF. The CDR3 DNA reads TGTGCCAGCACAAGCAATAACCGCCTCAATGAGCAGTTCTTC.

This rearrangement joins TRBV18 to TRBJ2-1; TRBD2 aligns across 7 bases. CDR3 length: 16 amino acids. CDR1 is KGHSH, CDR2 LQKENI, per germline. V shed 1 base and J 5 bases; nucleotides not matched to a gene: 8. In nucleotides, the CDR3 is TGTGCCAGCTCACCACTGGCGGGAGCGGGGAACAATGAGCAGTTCTTC. Its protein is CASSPLAGAGNNEQFF.

The chain carries TRBV5-8 and TRBJ2-2, with 11 bases lining up with TRBD1. Trimming removed 2 bases from V and 4 bases from J; junction bases left unmatched: 4. The CDR3 covers 16 residues. Per the germline V gene, CDR1 is SGHTS and CDR2 is YDEGEE. The CDR3 protein is CASSFSGTGGTGELFF. The CDR3 bases are TGTGCCAGCAGCTTTAGCGGGACAGGGGGCACCGGGGAGCTGTTTTTT.

The gene calls are TRBV7-2 and TRBJ1-4, with TRBD1 identical over 8 bases. V was pared by 5 bases and J by 2 bases, with 4 bases of the junction left unmatched. The CDR3 has 15 amino acids. CDR1 is SGHTA, CDR2 FQGNSA, per germline. For the CDR3, the DNA is TGTGCCAGCAGCACCAGGGGGCGGACTAATGAAAAACTGTTTTTT. Its protein product is CASSTRGRTNEKLFF.

The V gene is TRBV19, the J gene TRBJ2-1; 7 bases line up with TRBD2. The CDR3 is 15 amino acids. After removal of 5 bases from V and 3 bases from J, the junction contained 7 bases not matched to a gene. Germline V lookup: CDR1 LNHDA, CDR2 SQIVND (reference sequence). Here the CDR3 DNA reads TGTGCCAGTAGTGCCCCTTGGGACTACTACAATGAGCAGTTCTTC. Translated, it gives CASSAPWDYYNEQFF.

The rearrangement joins TRBV11-3 to TRBJ1-3; no firm D call. The CDR3 sequence is 16 residues long. In germline, CDR1 is SGHNT, CDR2 YENEEA. V lost 1 base and J lost 2, with 12 bases in between. As DNA, the CDR3 is TGTGCCAGCAGCTTAGCCGACGCATGGGCTGGAAACACCATATATTTT. This translates into CASSLADAWAGNTIYF.

The CDR3 loop reads CASSLRDQMGYTF. The CDR3 DNA reads TGTGCCAGCAGCTTAAGGGATCAAATGGGCTACACCTTC. The rearrangement links TRBV7-9 to TRBJ1-2; no clear D gene. Germline loops: CDR1 SEHNR, CDR2 FQNEAQ (reference sequence). Deletions cut 2 bases from V and 8 bases from J, with 12 bases between. The CDR3 consists of 13 residues. Full variable domain (missing parts from reference TRBV7-9 and TRBJ1-2): DTGVSQNPRHKITKRGQNVTFRCDPISEHNRLYWYRQTLGQGPEFLTYFQNEAQLEKSRLLSDRFSAERPKGSFSTLEIQRTEQGDSAMYLCASSLRDQMGYTFGSGTRLTVV.

The chain employs TRBV7-9 and TRBJ1-1; TRBD1 matches 7 bases. The germline V gene has CDR1 SEHNR and CDR2 FQNEAQ (reference sequence). The J segment lost 1 base and the V segment lost 1 base, leaving 6 bases of the junction unmatched. The CDR3 sequence is 16 residues long. The DNA of the CDR3 is TGTGCCAGCAGCTTAGGGACAGGTAGCGGGAACACTGAAGCTTTCTTT. Protein product: CASSLGTGSGNTEAFF.

This clone has just a few counts. The chain has TRBV5-1 and TRBJ1-1; 7 bases map to TRBD1. Germline trimming cut 0 bases from V and 3 bases from J; bases unmatched to any gene: 5. CDR3 length: 15 amino acids. Germline values: CDR1 SGHRS, CDR2 YFSETQ. The CDR3 sequence: CASSLESGGYTEAFF. In nucleotides, the CDR3 is TGCGCCAGCAGCTTGGAGTCAGGGGGATACACTGAAGCTTTCTTT.